The sequence of this T cell receptor (beta chain) was determined in a study of cytomegalovirus exposure and HLA in healthy donors. This CDR3 is built from 13 residues. With V trimmed by 4 bases and J by 5 bases, 5 bases remained unmatched. Per the germline V gene, CDR1 is SGHNT and CDR2 is YENEEA. This clone was picked up one time. Amplification used 60 Vbeta primers and 13 Jbeta primers. Repertoires were generated with immunoSEQ multiplex PCR, while TCRdb's copy carries only in-frame clones and drops some. The sample holds 85,000 to 120,000 clones, 71% seen once. V and J are TRBV11-3 and TRBJ2-7; 7 positions agree with TRBD1. This TCR was recovered from a female donor in good health and CMV-seronegative. Material: PBMCs. The CDR3 loop is CASSWMTGNEQYF. The CDR3 region has the DNA TGTGCCAGCAGCTGGATGACAGGGAACGAGCAGTACTTC.